The entry that follows covers one T cell receptor (beta chain) sequence. This specimen comes from a study of T-cell reconstitution after alpha-beta-depleted transplantation in children. This CDR3 is built from 15 residues. Trimming took 4 bases from V and 4 from J, leaving 16 bases between them. CDR1 is MNHNS and CDR2 is SASEGT in the germline V gene. Unique molecular identifiers were incorporated into the prepared TCRbeta library. TCRdb re-analysed the PCR reads in MiXCR, keeping a single row per CDR3 protein. The sample consists of approximately 400,000 distinct CDR3 sequences, around 9.9% of them appearing once.

The sequence was collected from a human donor who donated a stem cell graft to a child with acute myeloid leukemia. Source: PBMCs from the stem cell graft donor, taken from the stem cell graft. The chain combines TRBV6-1 with TRBJ2-5, with D maybe TRBD2 (6 bases). Written as DNA, the CDR3 is TGTGCCAGCAGTGGACTTGCGGGGATTTCAGAGACCCAGTACTTC. It is translated as CASSGLAGISETQYF.